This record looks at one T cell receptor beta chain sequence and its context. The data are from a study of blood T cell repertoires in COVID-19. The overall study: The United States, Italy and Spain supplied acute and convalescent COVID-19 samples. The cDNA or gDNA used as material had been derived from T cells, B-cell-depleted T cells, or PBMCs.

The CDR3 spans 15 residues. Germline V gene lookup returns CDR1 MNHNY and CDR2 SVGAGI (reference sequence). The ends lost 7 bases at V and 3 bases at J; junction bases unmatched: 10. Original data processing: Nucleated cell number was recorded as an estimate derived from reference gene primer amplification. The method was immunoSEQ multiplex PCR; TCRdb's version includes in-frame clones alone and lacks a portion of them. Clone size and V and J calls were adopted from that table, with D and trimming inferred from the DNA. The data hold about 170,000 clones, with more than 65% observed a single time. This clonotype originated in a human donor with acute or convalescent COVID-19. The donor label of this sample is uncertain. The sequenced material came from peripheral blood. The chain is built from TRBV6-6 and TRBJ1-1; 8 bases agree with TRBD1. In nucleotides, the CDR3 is TGTGCCAGCAATGATCAGGGCAGGGGGCACACTGAAGCTTTCTTT. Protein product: CASNDQGRGHTEAFF.